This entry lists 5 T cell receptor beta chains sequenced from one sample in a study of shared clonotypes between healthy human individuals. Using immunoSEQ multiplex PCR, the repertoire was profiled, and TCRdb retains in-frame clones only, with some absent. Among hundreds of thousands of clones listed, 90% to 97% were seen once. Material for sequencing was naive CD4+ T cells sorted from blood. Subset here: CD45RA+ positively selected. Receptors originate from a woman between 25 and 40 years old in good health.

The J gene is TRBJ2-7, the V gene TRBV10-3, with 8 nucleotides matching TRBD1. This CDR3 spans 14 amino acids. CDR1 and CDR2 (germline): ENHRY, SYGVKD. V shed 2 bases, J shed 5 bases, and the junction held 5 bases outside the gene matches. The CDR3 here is CAISEPTGVNEQYF. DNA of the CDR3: TGTGCCATCAGTGAGCCGACAGGGGTCAACGAGCAGTACTTC.

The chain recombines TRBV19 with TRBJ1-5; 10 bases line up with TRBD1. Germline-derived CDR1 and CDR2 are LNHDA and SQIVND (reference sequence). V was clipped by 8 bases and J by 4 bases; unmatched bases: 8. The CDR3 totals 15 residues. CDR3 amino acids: CASRIRDRGNQPQHF. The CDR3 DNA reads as TGTGCCAGTCGAATCCGGGACAGGGGAAATCAGCCCCAGCATTTT.

The CDR3 DNA sequence: TGTGCCAGCAGTTTAGAATTAGCCAAAAACATTCAGTACTTC. Translated: CASSLELAKNIQYF. The chain links TRBV28 to TRBJ2-4, with no clear D. Germline loops: CDR1 MDHEN, CDR2 SYDVKM. V was shortened by 2 bases and J by 0 bases, with 5 bases between the two germline ends. This CDR3 spans 14 amino acids.

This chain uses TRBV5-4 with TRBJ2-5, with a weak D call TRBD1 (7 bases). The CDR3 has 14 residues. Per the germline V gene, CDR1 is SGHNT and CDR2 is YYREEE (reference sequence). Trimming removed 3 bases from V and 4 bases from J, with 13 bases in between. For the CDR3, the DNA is TGTGCCAGCAGCTGGGCCCAGGGGGGAGAGACCCAGTACTTC. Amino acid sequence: CASSWAQGGETQYF.

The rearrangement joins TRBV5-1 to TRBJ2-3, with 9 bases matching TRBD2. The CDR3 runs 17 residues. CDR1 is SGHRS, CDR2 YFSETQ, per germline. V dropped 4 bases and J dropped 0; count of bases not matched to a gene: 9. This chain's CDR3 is CASSSGSSGISTDTQYF. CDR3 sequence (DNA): TGCGCCAGCAGCAGTGGGTCTAGCGGGATTAGCACAGATACGCAGTATTTT.